This is a list of T cell receptor beta chains from one sample in a study of OX40 agonist ivuxolimab in advanced cancers. Assay: immunoSEQ multiplex PCR; the TCRdb copy retains only in-frame clones and omits some. The data show under 55,000 clones, 85% to 90% seen once. The input for sequencing was CD4+ or CD8+ T cells sorted from blood, taken in a trial of the OX40 agonist ivuxolimab. All receptors come from an adult with an advanced solid tumor such as melanoma, head and neck, liver or kidney cancer. The CDR3 runs from the conserved cysteine through the conserved F or W. A D gene is named only where the DNA matches it firmly. A row's size may be missing; if present it is once, few, many or a size class.

d_call clone_size j_call v_call cdr3_nt cdr3_aa
NA NA TRBJ1-5 TRBV10-3 TGTGCCATCAGGGGGGAATCCGGGCAGCCCCAGCATTTT CAIRGESGQPQHF
TRBD1 NA TRBJ1-4 TRBV7-9 TGTGCCAGCAGCACTACCCCGGACAGGGGGCGTGAAAAACTGTTTTTT CASSTTPDRGREKLFF
NA once TRBJ1-1 TRBV30 TGTGCCTGGAGTGTATTAGAGAACACTGAAGCTTTCTTT CAWSVLENTEAFF
TRBD1 NA TRBJ2-7 TRBV19 TGTGCCAGTAGCCTGTTCTTACAGGGGGACTACGAGCAGTACTTC CASSLFLQGDYEQYF
TRBD1 NA TRBJ1-2 TRBV7-3 TGTGCCAGCAGCTCTCGGACAGGGGCAGGTAGTGGCTACACCTTC CASSSRTGAGSGYTF
NA once TRBJ1-2 TRBV14 TGTGCCAGCAGCCCTAGGGCAGGGGATGGCTACACCTTC CASSPRAGDGYTF
TRBD2 NA TRBJ2-3 TRBV6-4 TGTGCCAGCCATAGAAGTGACCTAGCGGCTTCTAGCACAGATACGCAGTATTTT CASHRSDLAASSTDTQYF
NA NA TRBJ2-7 TRBV5-4 TGTGCCAGCAGCTTGGAATCAGGGAAGGTTTACGAGCAGTACTTC CASSLESGKVYEQYF
NA NA TRBJ1-2 TRBV29-1 TGCAGCGTTGAGGGATATGGCTACACCTTC CSVEGYGYTF
NA NA TRBJ2-7 TRBV5-4 TGTGCCAGCAGCTCGGACTTTTCCTACGAGCAGTACTTC CASSSDFSYEQYF
TRBD1 NA TRBJ1-2 TRBV7-9 TGTGCCAGCAGCTCCCTCCGACAGGGGGGTGGCTACACCTTC CASSSLRQGGGYTF
NA NA TRBJ1-2 TRBV27 TGTGCCAGCAGACCGCACAGTCATCCAGGCTACACCTTC CASRPHSHPGYTF
NA NA TRBJ1-6 TRBV2 TGTGCCAGCAGCCTGACCATGGCGGCCCTCCACTTT CASSLTMAALHF
NA NA TRBJ1-2 TRBV5-1 TGCGCCAGCAGCTTGGTTAGTTGGTCACAAACGGGGATTTATGGCTACACCTTC CASSLVSWSQTGIYGYTF
NA NA TRBJ1-3 TRBV18 TGTGCCAGCTCACCAGCATCAACAGGCATCATATATTTT CASSPASTGIIYF
TRBD1 NA TRBJ1-2 TRBV7-2 TGTGCCAGCAGCTTAGGGGACAGGGAGGATGGCTACACCTTC CASSLGDREDGYTF
TRBD1 NA TRBJ1-4 TRBV7-8 TGTGCCAGCAGCCCGACAGGGCTCGGAGAAAAACTGTTTTTT CASSPTGLGEKLFF
NA once TRBJ1-6 TRBV27 TGTGCCAGCAGTTTATCGGCACGTTCGGGATCCTATGATTCACCCCTCCACTTT CASSLSARSGSYDSPLHF
NA NA TRBJ2-3 TRBV11-3 TGTGCCAGCAGCTTAGATCGGGCAGTAAATACGCAGTATTTT CASSLDRAVNTQYF
TRBD1 NA TRBJ1-1 TRBV27 TGTGCCAGCTCAGGACAGGGGGTGTCTGAAGCTTTCTTT CASSGQGVSEAFF
TRBD1 NA TRBJ2-7 TRBV29-1 TGCAGCGTTCGACAGGGGGTCTACGAGCAGTACTTC CSVRQGVYEQYF
TRBD1 NA TRBJ1-1 TRBV6-4 TGTGCCAGCAGTGCGGGACAGGGGAACACTGAAGCTTTCTTT CASSAGQGNTEAFF
NA NA TRBJ1-1 TRBV15 TGTGCCACCAGCAGAGATTCTTCGGGGCGCACTGAAGCTTTCTTT CATSRDSSGRTEAFF
NA NA TRBJ1-5 TRBV5-1 TGCGCCAGCAGCTTGGACGGGGGAGTACAGCCCCAGCATTTT CASSLDGGVQPQHF
TRBD1 NA TRBJ2-7 TRBV6-1 TGTGCCAGCAGGTATCCAGGGGGCGCGTGGTACGAGCAGTACTTC CASRYPGGAWYEQYF
TRBD1 NA TRBJ1-1 TRBV5-4 TGTGCCAGCAGCTTGGGGACAGGGGAGATGAACACTGAAGCTTTCTTT CASSLGTGEMNTEAFF
NA NA TRBJ2-7 TRBV27 TGTGCCAGCAGTCCTACTCAGGGTGTGAGCGAGCAGTACTTC CASSPTQGVSEQYF
NA NA TRBJ2-6 TRBV25-1 TGTGCCAGCAGTGAGGCCAACTCTGGGGCCAACGTCCTGACTTTC CASSEANSGANVLTF
TRBD1 NA TRBJ1-2 TRBV28 TGTGCCACCTGGACAGGGGCGGAAGGCTACACCTTC CATWTGAEGYTF
NA NA TRBJ1-6 TRBV18 TGTGCCAGCTCCGGTGACAGCTCCTATAATTCACCCCTCCACTTT CASSGDSSYNSPLHF
NA NA TRBJ2-4 TRBV11-2 TGTGCCAGCAGCAGGGGATATGAAAACATTCAGTACTTC CASSRGYENIQYF
NA NA TRBJ1-3 TRBV10-3 TGTGCCATCAGTGAGGGGCGGATCTCTGGAAACACCATATATTTT CAISEGRISGNTIYF
NA few TRBJ1-5 TRBV6-4 TGTGCCAGCAGTGTTATCCCCAGGGGAAATCAGCCCCAGCATTTT CASSVIPRGNQPQHF
TRBD1 NA TRBJ1-6 TRBV6-1 TGTGCCAGCACGACAGGGTTGACCTATAATTCACCCCTCCACTTT CASTTGLTYNSPLHF
NA NA TRBJ1-5 TRBV6-5 TGTGCCAGCAGCCCTAATAGCAATCAGCCCCAGCATTTT CASSPNSNQPQHF
TRBD1 NA TRBJ1-6 TRBV9 TGTGCCAGCAGCGTACACCGACAGGGCGCACCCCTCCACTTT CASSVHRQGAPLHF
NA NA TRBJ1-1 TRBV6-4 TGTGCCAGCAGCGCAGCCATGAACACTGAAGCTTTCTTT CASSAAMNTEAFF
NA few TRBJ1-5 TRBV2 TGTGCCAGCAGCAAACTACAGGGCCCAAATCAGCCCCAGCATTTT CASSKLQGPNQPQHF
NA NA TRBJ1-3 TRBV7-9 TGTGCCAGCAGCTCAGGACAGATATATTTT CASSSGQIYF
NA NA TRBJ2-7 TRBV5-1 TGCGCCAGCAGCTTGGATCCGGGGACCTCCTACGAGCAGTACTTC CASSLDPGTSYEQYF
TRBD2 once TRBJ2-3 TRBV30 TGTGCCTGGAGCGGGAGGAGGACTAGCGGGGAGCCAGATACGCAGTATTTT CAWSGRRTSGEPDTQYF
NA once TRBJ2-7 TRBV6-5 TGTGCCAGCAGGGGGGAAGGCTACGAGCAGTACTTC CASRGEGYEQYF
TRBD1 NA TRBJ1-2 TRBV2 TGTGCCAGCAGGCCGGACAGGAAAGGCTACACCTTC CASRPDRKGYTF
NA NA TRBJ2-2 TRBV7-3 TGTGCCAGCAGCCTCTGGCAGGGCGAGGGGGAGCTGTTTTTT CASSLWQGEGELFF
NA NA TRBJ1-6 TRBV9 TGTGCCAGCAGCGTATATCAGTATTCACCCCTCCACTTT CASSVYQYSPLHF
TRBD1 NA TRBJ1-2 TRBV5-8 TGTGCCAGCAGCTTGGCCTCGACAGGGGCGTACTATGGCTACACCTTC CASSLASTGAYYGYTF
NA NA TRBJ2-5 TRBV19 TGTGCCAGTATCGGGCAGGGCGTGGGGAAAGAGACCCAGTACTTC CASIGQGVGKETQYF
TRBD2 NA TRBJ2-3 TRBV5-4 TGTGCCAGCAGCTTGGGAGCGGGGGGGTTCACAGATACGCAGTATTTT CASSLGAGGFTDTQYF
NA few TRBJ2-3 TRBV12-5 TGTGCTAGTCAAGGCGGCAGCAGTCGCACAGATACGCAGTATTTT CASQGGSSRTDTQYF